This T cell receptor beta chain was retrieved from a study of cytomegalovirus exposure and HLA in healthy donors (dated by TCRdb to 2016 to 2017). Background for the entire study: An earlier analysis of 587 of the donors reported roughly 270 Gb of sequence data and around 120 million unique TCR beta sequences from 190 million or so T cells. Approximately 330 gigabases of sequencing data and approximately 92 million unique TCR sequences made up an early release that covered approximately 700 HLA-typed donors. The genetic ancestry cluster associated with self-reported Caucasian donors included approximately 85% of the approximately 410 genotyped donors. The study aimed to test whether cataloging public T cell receptors could reveal signatures of past pathogen exposure. The study used immunosequencing to profile the T cell repertoires of 666 subjects and linked those repertoires to cytomegalovirus serostatus. In addition to the first cohort of 666 subjects, a separate validation cohort of under 150 different subjects was used. To predict cytomegalovirus infection status, the study brought together high-throughput TCR immunosequencing, statistical association of individual TCRs with disease status, and machine learning. A later analysis re-analyzed previously published TCR beta repertoires from 650 to 800 donors and added high-resolution HLA genotyping to study TCR occurrence patterns. Rather than using new phenotypic data, the later analysis identified candidate immune exposures from TCR beta sequences and from how often those sequences occurred across donors. An earlier analysis of roughly 600 of the donors used high-throughput TCR beta sequencing to judge whether each TCR beta V gene segment behaved as functional or pseudogenic. Donor age, sex, ethnicity and CMV serostatus were compiled together with the repertoire data. Genome-wide SNP genotypes for about three fifths of the roughly 700 donors were used in a later genetic analysis, which treated that subset as a discovery cohort. Every repertoire in the discovery cohort had been generated on one and the same sequencing platform. HLA typing included class I and class II loci at four-digit resolution. The number of typed donors differed by locus: roughly 629-640 for A, B, C, DRB1 and DQB1; about 520 for DQA1; some 590 for DPA1; and roughly 490 for DPB1. About 5 DR-DQ haplotypes were handled as single units for association and clustering, since linkage in the cohort was strong. Among some 410 genotyped donors of the cohort, an average of roughly 230,000 unique TCR beta nucleotide sequences was sequenced per donor, of which 15% to 20% were non-productive.

Concerning this clone: The antigen it recognizes is unknown. No per-base quality is available; no much larger clone lies one base away.

In total, 630 or so healthy bone marrow donors made up the cohort. At the time of sampling, all cohort members were nominally healthy, though unrecorded immune exposures were likely present. The donor tested CMV seronegative, placing the donor among the 350 or so seronegative members of the cohort. A peripheral blood sample was provided by each donor, and peripheral blood mononuclear cells were used for TCR beta sequencing. The Qiagen DNeasy Blood Extraction Kit was used to extract genomic DNA from the blood cell samples. The library was prepared using the immunoSEQ multiplex PCR assay. For the multiplex PCR, a mixture combining 60 forward primers for TCR Vbeta segments and 13 reverse primers for TCR Jbeta segments was used. The CDR3 region of rearranged TCR beta genes was amplified from genomic DNA by a multiplex PCR assay. On the Illumina HiSeq System, the amplified TCR beta libraries were sequenced as 87-base-pair reads. As for how the authors treated the data: Across the roughly 670 repertoires, a later analysis counted roughly 84 million unique TCR beta chains, around 11 million of which were shared by at least two donors. A nearest-neighbor algorithm error-corrected the raw reads and collapsed the reads into unique sequences, merging closely related sequences to remove PCR and sequencing errors. To assign V, D and J gene segments, CDR3 sequences were aligned to IMGT reference sequences. For a sequence to be retained, a match of at least six nucleotides was required to both a V gene segment and a J gene segment. Rearrangements were called productive when the CDR3 lacked stop codons and stayed in frame with V and J; all others were non-productive. Following IMGT convention, CDR3 was defined as the stretch from the second conserved V-encoded cysteine to the conserved J-encoded phenylalanine. The earlier analysis of about 530 of the donors excluded any sequence lacking an unambiguous match to a single V gene segment. An earlier analysis of over 450 of the donors classified V segments as functional when productive rearrangements were above 56.7% and as segregating when the standard deviation between donors was above 5%. A statistical classification framework was built to diagnose cytomegalovirus status from the catalog of TCR beta chain sequences. V and J gene assignment, in a later analysis, came from comparing TCR nucleotide sequences with IMGT/GENE-DB human TR gene sequences. A later analysis assigned CDR3 sequences and most-parsimonious VDJ recombination scenarios with the TCRdist pipeline. In a later analysis, every TCR beta chain was defined by the combination of its CDR3 amino acid sequence and its V-gene family, and reads without a unique V-gene family were dropped. As a way to deal with suspected cross-contamination and a sequencing artifact, a later analysis dropped 592 nucleotide sequences that were highly shared and had low generation probability. In a later analysis, a clonal expansion index for each public chain was calculated from normalized within-repertoire ranks of inferred template counts. Generation probabilities in a later analysis came from a VDJ recombination model fitted to out-of-frame rearrangements, and those results were checked against IGoR. Hypergeometric tests were used in a later analysis to score TCR-TCR, TCR-HLA and TCR-CMV co-occurrence, with a repertoire-size bias correction applied to the TCR pairs. A later analysis estimated false discovery rates by permuting HLA or CMV assignments 20 times. In a later analysis, co-occurring TCRs were grouped with DBSCAN, and TCRdist sequence similarity was added when clustering was performed within HLA-allele-positive subsets. Repertoires with fewer than 30,000 or more than 120,000 public chains were left out of co-occurrence clustering, as were a handful of repertoires with anomalous nucleotide sharing. In TCRdb, the immuneACCESS table is reduced to in-frame sequences with V and J assigned. These tables do not hold every clone; where another copy was compared, an unresolved V gene accounts for under half, and the others remain unexplained. V and J calls and clone size are those listed in that table; D and trimming were worked out from the DNA. The sample table shows 150,000 to 200,000 clones, and more than 70% are seen once. Under 1.1% of the sample lies in the top ten.

The germline V gene sets CDR1 to SGHRS and CDR2 to YFSETQ. From its cysteine to its phenylalanine, the CDR3 spans 16 amino acids. This entry keeps only the CDR3 DNA: 48 bases, framed from base 1. The germline ends are 20 bases apart after V is trimmed by 4 bases and J by 6 bases. The study at large found these results: The authors suggested that the approach could potentially be extended to other disease states and immunological phenotypes. In vitro tests confirmed that a few of the cytomegalovirus-associated TCR beta chains recognize cytomegalovirus antigens. Correlated functional status among segregating V segments might be attributable to linkage disequilibrium, but an unknown experimental factor could not be ruled out. The only immune exposure information available for the cohort was CMV serostatus. Some IMGT-functional V segments, including TRBV6-2 and TRBV6-3, could not be told apart with the 87-base-pair reads, so those segments were excluded. A later analysis reported that several top co-occurrence clusters appeared linked to parvovirus B19, influenza, CMV and Epstein-Barr virus. In a later analysis, TCR association rates were found to vary across HLA loci, with the most associated TCRs seen for DRB1 alleles and the fewest for HLA-C alleles. In a later analysis, some 17,000 TCR beta sequences were associated with specific HLA alleles at a false discovery rate of 0.05. A further reported finding was that TCR beta sequences accurately predicted the HLA-A and HLA-B alleles for most subjects in the first cohort. Sequencing depth was assumed to be roughly uniform across donors in the presence/absence analyses, though that assumption may not hold. A later analysis found that most CMV-associated TCR beta chains appeared HLA-restricted, with HLA associations seemingly driven largely by CMV exposure. A cluster of highly shared sequence variants was judged likely to represent a technical artifact of the sequencing pipeline. When HLA alleles, especially DR and DQ, strongly co-occurred, TCR associations were difficult to assign to individual alleles. The study listed 150 to 200 TCR beta chains as associated with cytomegalovirus. Across donors, most TCR sequences were observed very rarely, whereas some public TCRs were present in many individuals. V-gene and J-gene trimming of TCR beta chains was associated with a missense DCLRE1C variant in a later genetic analysis, and the association was replicated in an independent cohort. The earlier analysis of about 600 of the donors excluded over 15 rarely observed V segments, including chromosome 9 orphons, because counts were too low. The classifier was reported to diagnose cytomegalovirus status with high specificity and sensitivity in both the original cohort and the validation cohort. Compared with equally common non-associated chains, HLA-associated TCR beta chains in a later analysis were more clonally expanded and had lower generation probabilities. In a later genetic analysis, fewer N-insertions in productive TCRs were reported among donors in an Asian-associated ancestry cluster than the 666-donor mean. Because HLA typing was unavailable for some donors at each locus, only the typed subset was used in association tests. The cohort was sequenced for TCR beta chains only, and without alpha or paired-chain data the features that could be detected were limited. Broadly in line with IMGT annotations, most TCR beta V segments showed up in productive rearrangements about 90% or about 30% of the time in an earlier analysis of several hundred of the donors.

The rearrangement combines TRBV5-1 with TRBJ2-1; TRBD2 is a possible D gene, resting on 6 matching bases. Sequencing input: PBMCs. The TCR comes from a man aged 30 to 39 in good health and CMV-seronegative. The CDR3 reads CASSAETSRSLNEQFF. The DNA is as follows: TGCGCCAGCAGCGCGGAGACTAGTCGATCCCTCAATGAGCAGTTCTTC.